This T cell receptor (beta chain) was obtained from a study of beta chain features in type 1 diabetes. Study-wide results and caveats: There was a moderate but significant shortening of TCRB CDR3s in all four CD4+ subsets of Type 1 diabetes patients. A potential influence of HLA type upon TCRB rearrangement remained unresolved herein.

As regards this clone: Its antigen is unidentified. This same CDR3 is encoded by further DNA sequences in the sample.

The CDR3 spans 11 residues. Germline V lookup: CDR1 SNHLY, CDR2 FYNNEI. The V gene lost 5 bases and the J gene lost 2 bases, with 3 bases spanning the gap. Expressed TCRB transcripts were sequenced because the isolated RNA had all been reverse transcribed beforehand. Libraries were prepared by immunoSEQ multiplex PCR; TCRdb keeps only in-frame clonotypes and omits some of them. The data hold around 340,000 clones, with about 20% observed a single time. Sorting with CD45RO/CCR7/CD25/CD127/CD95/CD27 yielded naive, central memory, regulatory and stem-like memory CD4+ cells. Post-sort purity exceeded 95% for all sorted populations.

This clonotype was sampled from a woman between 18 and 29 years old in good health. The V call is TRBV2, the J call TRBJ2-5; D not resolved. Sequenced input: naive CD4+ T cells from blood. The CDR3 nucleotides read TGTGCCAGCAGTTATCAAGAGACCCAGTACTTC. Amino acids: CASSYQETQYF.